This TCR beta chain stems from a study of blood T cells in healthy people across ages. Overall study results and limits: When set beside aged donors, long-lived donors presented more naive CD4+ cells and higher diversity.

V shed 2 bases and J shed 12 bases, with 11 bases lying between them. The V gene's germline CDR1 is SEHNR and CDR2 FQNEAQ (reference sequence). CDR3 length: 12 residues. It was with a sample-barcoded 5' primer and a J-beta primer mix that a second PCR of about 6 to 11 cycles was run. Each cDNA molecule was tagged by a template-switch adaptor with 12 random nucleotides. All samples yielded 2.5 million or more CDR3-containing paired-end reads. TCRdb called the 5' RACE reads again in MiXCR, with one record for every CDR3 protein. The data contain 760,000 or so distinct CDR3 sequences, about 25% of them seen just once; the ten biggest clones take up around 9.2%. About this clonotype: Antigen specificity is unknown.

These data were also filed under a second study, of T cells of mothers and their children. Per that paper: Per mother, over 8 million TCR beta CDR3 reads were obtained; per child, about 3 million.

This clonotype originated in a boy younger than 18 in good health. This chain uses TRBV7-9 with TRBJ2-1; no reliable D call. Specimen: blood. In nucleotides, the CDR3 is TGTGCCAGCAGCTTACGTACAGAGAGGCAGTTCTTC. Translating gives CASSLRTERQFF.